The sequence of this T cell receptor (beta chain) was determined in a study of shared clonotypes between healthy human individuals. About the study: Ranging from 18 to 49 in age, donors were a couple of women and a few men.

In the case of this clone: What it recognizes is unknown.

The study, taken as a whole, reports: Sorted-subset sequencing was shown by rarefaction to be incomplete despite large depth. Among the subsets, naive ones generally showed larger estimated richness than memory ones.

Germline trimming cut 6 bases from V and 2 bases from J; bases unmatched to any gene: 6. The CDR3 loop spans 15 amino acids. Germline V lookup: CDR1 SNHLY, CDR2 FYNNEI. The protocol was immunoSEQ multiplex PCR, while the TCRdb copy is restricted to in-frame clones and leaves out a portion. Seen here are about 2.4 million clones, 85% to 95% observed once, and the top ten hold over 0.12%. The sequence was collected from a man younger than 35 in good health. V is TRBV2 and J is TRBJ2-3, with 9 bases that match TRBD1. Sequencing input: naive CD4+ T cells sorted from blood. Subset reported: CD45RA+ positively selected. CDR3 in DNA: TGTGCCAGCAGGGCGGGACAGGGAAACACAGATACGCAGTATTTT. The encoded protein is CASRAGQGNTDTQYF.